This T cell receptor (beta chain) was found in a study of beta chain features in type 1 diabetes (dated by TCRdb to between 2018 and 2020). Notes on the research overall: Patients and healthy donors did not differ in mean age, gender distribution, total cell number or subset yield. A total of roughly 99,000,000 sorted cells were examined across all samples, and the number of cells per subset was strongly correlated with RNA yield. In the study, recently diagnosed type 1 diabetes patients and matched healthy donors were compared on the TCRB repertoires of their sorted circulating CD4+ T cell subsets. Naive and central memory subsets were obtained from all 30 or so donors, but regulatory and stem cell-like memory subsets were isolated from only 8 patients and roughly eight healthy donors. Broad study findings and their caveats: PCR might favor shorter templates, but patient and control samples were amplified and corrected together, so any skew would affect both groups equally. At VDJ recombination sites, type 1 diabetes patients had fewer insertions and more deleted nucleotides, which implies abnormalities in thymic rearrangement. A moderate but significant shortening of TCRB CDR3 length was observed in type 1 diabetes patients in all four CD4+ subsets. Naive, central memory and regulatory TCRB repertoires appeared to be more alike among patients than among healthy donors. Because cDNA was sequenced instead of genomic DNA, highly expressing activated cells could be over-represented, though the groups showed no difference in activation or CD3 levels. HLA sub-analyses involved small numbers of individuals, so any influence of HLA type on TCRB rearrangement remained unresolved.

Each donor gave one peripheral blood draw, averaging approximately 120 mL, which was collected into heparinised tubes. A BD FACSAria II was used to sort naive, central memory, regulatory and stem cell-like memory CD4+ T cells with a panel that included CD45RO, CCR7, CD25, CD127, CD95 and CD27. Every sorted population had a purity above 98%. Right away, PBMCs were isolated by Lymphoprep density gradient centrifugation and were stained directly, with no culture step. So that batch effects would be minimized, each experiment stained and sorted samples in pairs, pairing one healthy donor with one patient. The High Capacity cDNA Reverse Transcription Kit was used to reverse transcribe all of the isolated RNA, meaning that expressed TCRB transcripts were what got sequenced. Deep immunoSEQ sequencing was performed on naive, central memory and regulatory T cell samples, with an average of roughly 3.6 million total reads per sample. Sorted cells were lysed in RLT buffer, and RNA was extracted using DNase-treated RNeasy Micro or Mini kits according to cell number. Each cell subset was processed on its own to prevent cross-contamination, while patient and healthy donor samples were processed together. The immunoSEQ multiplex PCR was used to amplify TCRB sequences from cDNA, yielding 87-bp fragments that span the CDR3 region. Sequencing of the amplicons was performed on the Illumina HiSeq platform. In the authors' own workflow: Synthetic template baselines were used to correct PCR bias computationally, reads within Hamming distance 2 were collapsed together, and singletons that could not be merged were discarded. By aligning reads against IMGT, V, D and J genes, CDR3 length, and insertions or deletions at six rearrangement sites were assigned. Within each subset, clonotype counts were normalized to the number of sorted cells before true diversity and Gini coefficients were calculated with the tcR R package. Repertoire sharing was quantified using the overlap coefficient calculated on TCRB nucleotide sequences. As a proxy for the pre-selection repertoire, out-of-frame TCRB sequences from naive cells were analyzed. TCRdb retrieved this table from immuneACCESS and kept in-frame rearrangements only. Not all clones are present; in checked studies, unresolved V genes account for under half, and no reason is known for the remainder. D and trimming were read from the DNA, whereas the V and J calls and clone size are those reported in that table. The sample table records 300,000 or so clones; about 13% of these occur just once. The ten largest clones represent about 0.015% of the sample.

V lost 4 bases and J lost 7 bases, and the count of bases not matched to a germline gene is 11. The CDR3 runs 14 amino acids, cysteine and phenylalanine included. Only the CDR3 part of the read is kept: 42 bases, read in frame from the first base. Per the germline V gene (reference sequence), SGHNT is the CDR1 and YYREEE is the CDR2. On this clone: This receptor's antigen is unknown. No much larger clone is present one base from it, and per-base qualities are unavailable.

The chain was built from TRBV5-4 and TRBJ2-7, and TRBD1 matches 7 of the central bases. This TCR was recovered from a man aged 25 to 40 with type 1 diabetes. Sequences were obtained from naive CD4+ T cells from blood. The sample's cell subset or site label, decoded: true naive CD4+ T cells. The nucleotides read TGTGCCAGCAGCCCGACGCGACAGGGTGGTGAGCAGTACTTC. Its protein reads: CASSPTRQGGEQYF. Beyond the CDR3, the reference TRBV5-4 and TRBJ2-7 genes provide the residues; the full variable domain reads: ETGVTQSPTHLIKTRGQQVTLRCSSQSGHNTVSWYQQALGQGPQFIFQYYREEENGRGNFPPRFSGLQFPNYSSELNVNALELDDSALYLCASSPTRQGGEQYFGPGTRLTVT.